These 28 T cell receptor beta chains were all obtained from the same sample, sequenced in a study of blood T cell repertoires in COVID-19. Only in-frame clones appear in the TCRdb table, and some are missing; sequencing was by immunoSEQ multiplex PCR. The sample shows under 200,000 clones, around 80% of them seen only once. Sequenced: peripheral blood. These receptors originate from a man aged 65-85 years with active or convalescent COVID-19.

This rearrangement joins TRBV11-3 to TRBJ2-1, with D possibly matching TRBD1 (5 bases). The CDR3 runs to 13 residues. V dropped 0 bases and J dropped 8 bases, with 8 bases sitting between them. CDR1 is SGHNT, CDR2 YENEEA, per germline. The CDR3 spells CASSLETAHEQFF. CDR3 nucleotides: TGTGCCAGCAGCTTAGAGACAGCCCATGAGCAGTTCTTC.

The gene calls are TRBV2 and TRBJ2-5; TRBD2 matches 9 bases. The CDR3 consists of 15 residues. Per germline, CDR1 SNHLY and CDR2 FYNNEI. V shed 6 bases, J shed 0 bases, and the junction held 5 bases outside the gene matches. For the CDR3, the DNA is TGTGCCAGCAGGAGGGCTAGCGGGGACCAAGAGACCCAGTACTTC. Encoded protein: CASRRASGDQETQYF. Full variable domain (missing parts from reference TRBV2 and TRBJ2-5): EPEVTQTPSHQVTQMGQEVILRCVPISNHLYFYWYRQILGQKVEFLVSFYNNEISEKSEIFDDQFSVERPDGSNFTLKIRSTKLEDSAMYFCASRRASGDQETQYFGPGTRLLVL.

This rearrangement joins TRBV2 to TRBJ2-1; possible D gene TRBD2, 6 bases. V lost 6 bases to trimming and J lost 5 bases, with 14 bases between them. Germline CDR1 and CDR2: SNHLY and FYNNEI. The CDR3 covers 14 residues. CDR3 coding DNA: TGTGCCAGCAGAGGGACTTCACCTAACAATGAGCAGTTCTTC. Its translation is CASRGTSPNNEQFF.

The chain is built from TRBV18 and TRBJ1-3, with D possibly being TRBD1 (5 bases). The ends were cut back, 6 bases at V and 0 bases at J, with 15 bases in the middle. This CDR3 is built from 16 residues. Germline assignment: CDR1 KGHSH and CDR2 LQKENI. The CDR3 DNA is TGTGCCAGCTCGCCAAGCACAGGAGCCTCTGGAAACACCATATATTTT. Amino acid sequence: CASSPSTGASGNTIYF.

The chain combines TRBV12-5 with TRBJ2-1, with 8 bases identical to TRBD1. The germline gives CDR1 LGHNT, CDR2 FRNRAP. The CDR3 covers 17 residues. V lost 5 bases, J lost 0 bases, and 9 bases stayed unmatched. CDR3 residues: CASGAPGQGPSYNEQFF. The CDR3 DNA follows: TGTGCTAGTGGTGCGCCCGGACAGGGACCCTCCTACAATGAGCAGTTCTTC.

The chain links TRBV18 to TRBJ1-2; a possible D gene is TRBD1 (5 bases). Germline V gene lookup returns CDR1 KGHSH and CDR2 LQKENI. The CDR3 is made up of 18 amino acids. Trimming cost V 2 bases and J 0 bases, with 19 bases left between them. DNA of the CDR3: TGTGCCAGCTCACCAATTTTTGACAGCGAAAAAGCTAACTATGGCTACACCTTC. As protein: CASSPIFDSEKANYGYTF.

This sequence joins TRBV7-2 and TRBJ1-6; TRBD1 aligns across 7 bases. This CDR3 is built from 19 residues. CDR1 is SGHTA, CDR2 FQGNSA, per germline. Unmatched junction bases numbered 14, after V lost 6 bases and J lost 0 bases. CDR3: CASSRVSTGLSSYNSPLHF. The DNA of the CDR3 is TGTGCCAGCAGTCGAGTCTCGACAGGGCTAAGCTCCTATAATTCACCCCTCCACTTT.

The chain employs TRBV4-2 and TRBJ1-1; perhaps TRBD1 as D (6 bases). The CDR3 contains 16 residues. Per germline, CDR1 LGHNA and CDR2 YNFKEQ. The V gene lost 0 bases and the J gene lost 1 base, with 12 bases spanning the gap. The CDR3 sequence: CASSQDLRGRNTEAFF. CDR3 in DNA: TGTGCCAGCAGCCAAGACCTCAGGGGCAGGAACACTGAAGCTTTCTTT.

The chain links TRBV7-9 to TRBJ1-1, with D possibly being TRBD1 (5 bases). The CDR3 is 15 amino acids. The V and J ends lost 1 base and 4 bases respectively, with 13 bases between them. Germline values: CDR1 SEHNR, CDR2 FQNEAQ (reference sequence). The CDR3: CASSLVSQGITEAFF. In nucleotides, the CDR3 is TGTGCCAGCAGCTTAGTGTCCCAGGGAATCACTGAAGCTTTCTTT.

The chain recombines TRBV24-1 with TRBJ2-3; 14 bases match TRBD2. This CDR3 is 19 amino acids long. CDR1 and CDR2 from the germline V gene are KGHDR and SFDVKD. V dropped 4 bases and J dropped 0; count of bases not matched to a gene: 8. In nucleotides, the CDR3 is TGTGCCACCAGTGACTCAGGGGGACTAGCGGGGGTAAGCACAGATACGCAGTATTTT. Amino acid sequence: CATSDSGGLAGVSTDTQYF.

The chain couples TRBV27 to TRBJ1-4; D call uncertain. CDR1 and CDR2 from the germline V gene are MNHEY and SMNVEV (reference sequence). The V and J ends lost 3 bases and 3 bases respectively, with 11 bases between them. This CDR3 is built from 15 residues. The CDR3 sequence is CASSFGSAANEKLFF. The CDR3 DNA is TGTGCCAGCAGTTTCGGGTCGGCAGCTAATGAAAAACTGTTTTTT.

V gene TRBV5-4 combines with J gene TRBJ1-3; D possibly corresponds to TRBD1 (5 bases). CDR1 and CDR2 (germline): SGHNT, YYREEE (reference sequence). V lost 4 bases to trimming and J lost 1 base, with 12 bases between them. CDR3 size: 15 residues. In nucleotides, the CDR3 is TGTGCCAGCAGCCAGGTCGGGGGGTCTGGAAACACCATATATTTT. It specifies CASSQVGGSGNTIYF. The whole variable domain, filled in from reference TRBV5-4 and TRBJ1-3, reads ETGVTQSPTHLIKTRGQQVTLRCSSQSGHNTVSWYQQALGQGPQFIFQYYREEENGRGNFPPRFSGLQFPNYSSELNVNALELDDSALYLCASSQVGGSGNTIYFGEGSWLTVV.

The chain joins TRBV3-1 (or the pseudogene TRBV3-2) to TRBJ2-7, with a weak D call TRBD1 (5 bases). The CDR3 contains 12 residues. V was shortened by 6 bases and J by 7 bases, with 13 bases between the two germline ends. Germline assignment: CDR1 LGHDT and CDR2 YNNKEL (reference sequence). CDR3 residues: CASSSTGGEQYF. In DNA form, the CDR3 reads TGTGCCAGCAGTAGTACAGGTGGTGAGCAGTACTTC.

This chain uses TRBV9 with TRBJ2-3; 9 nucleotides agree with TRBD2. The CDR3 runs 16 residues. The germline gives CDR1 SGDLS, CDR2 YYNGEE. The junction had 9 bases not matched to a gene; V was cut back by 4 bases and J by 3 bases. CDR3 sequence: CASSLGTSSQTDTQYF. As DNA, the CDR3 is TGTGCCAGCAGCTTGGGGACTAGCTCGCAGACAGATACGCAGTATTTT.

V and J are TRBV7-9 and TRBJ2-5; the D gene is possibly TRBD1 (6 bases). Germline V gives CDR1 SEHNR, CDR2 FQNEAQ (reference sequence). This CDR3 contains 14 residues. Trimming took off 5 bases at V and 2 bases at J, with 12 bases between the two ends. The DNA of the CDR3 is TGTGCCAGCAGCCAAGGACAGCCGCAAGAGACCCAGTACTTC. It yields the protein CASSQGQPQETQYF.

The V call is TRBV6-2 or TRBV6-3, the J call TRBJ2-1, with D maybe TRBD2 (6 bases). This CDR3 has 16 residues. V was trimmed by 0 bases and J by 0 bases, leaving 9 bases between them. Per germline, CDR1 MNHEY and CDR2 SVGEGT. The CDR3 sequence: CASSYSGLYSYNEQFF. Written as DNA, the CDR3 is TGTGCCAGCAGTTACTCGGGACTGTACTCCTACAATGAGCAGTTCTTC.

The chain has TRBV9 and TRBJ2-5; D may be TRBD2 (5 bases). Trimming stripped 3 bases from V and 0 bases from J, with 15 bases between. In germline, CDR1 is SGDLS, CDR2 YYNGEE. The CDR3 is 16 amino acids. The CDR3 DNA is TGTGCCAGCAGCGCCACCCAGGACTTGTACCAAGAGACCCAGTACTTC. Protein: CASSATQDLYQETQYF. Together with reference TRBV9 and TRBJ2-5, the CDR3 gives the full variable domain: DSGVTQTPKHLITATGQRVTLRCSPRSGDLSVYWYQQSLDQGLQFLIQYYNGEERAKGNILERFSAQQFPDLHSELNLSSLELGDSALYFCASSATQDLYQETQYFGPGTRLLVL.

A few counts support this clone. The chain joins TRBV6-2 or TRBV6-3 to TRBJ1-2; unclear D gene. The CDR3 has 12 residues. Trimming shortened V by 3 bases and J by 4 bases, and 6 bases separated the two germline ends. CDR1 is MNHEY, CDR2 SVGEGT, per germline. The CDR3 DNA sequence: TGTGCCAGCAGTTATCAGGTCTATGGCTACACCTTC. Protein product: CASSYQVYGYTF.

The CDR3 nucleotides read TGTGCCAGTAACCGACAGGGAGCGGGAAACACCATATATTTT. Translated: CASNRQGAGNTIYF. The chain carries TRBV19 and TRBJ1-3; TRBD1 matches at 7 bases. Germline V gene sequence: CDR1 LNHDA, CDR2 SQIVND (reference sequence). The CDR3 sequence is 14 residues long. The V gene end was trimmed by 7 bases and the J gene end by 4 bases; junction bases not matched to a gene: 7.

The rearrangement uses TRBV5-4 and TRBJ2-1; D call uncertain. CDR3 size: 13 residues. Germline CDR1 is SGHNT and CDR2 is YYREEE (reference sequence). V lost 1 base to trimming and J lost 5 bases, with 7 bases between them. The CDR3 is CASSLNANNEQFF. The CDR3 coding sequence is TGTGCCAGCAGCTTGAACGCGAACAATGAGCAGTTCTTC.

A few counts support this clone. This chain uses TRBV3-1 (or the pseudogene TRBV3-2) with TRBJ1-3, with D possibly matching TRBD1 (5 bases). V was shortened by 3 bases and J by 4 bases, with 22 bases between the two germline ends. The CDR3 runs to 18 residues. CDR1 is LGHDT and CDR2 is YNNKEL in the germline V gene (reference sequence). CDR3 amino acids: CASSHGAGGGAYGNTIYF. CDR3 nucleotides: TGTGCCAGCAGCCACGGAGCTGGGGGGGGAGCATACGGAAACACCATATATTTT.

The gene calls are TRBV7-8 and TRBJ2-7; unclear D gene. V was trimmed by 1 base and J by 2 bases, leaving 9 bases between them. Germline V gene lookup returns CDR1 SGHVS and CDR2 FQNEAQ. There are 14 residues in the CDR3. The CDR3 bases are TGTGCCAGCAGCTTAGTGGGCAGTACCTACGAGCAGTACTTC. It codes for CASSLVGSTYEQYF.

The DNA of the CDR3 is TGTGCCAGCAGCTCCGTCTCTGGAAACACCATATATTTT. This encodes CASSSVSGNTIYF. This rearrangement joins TRBV11-1 to TRBJ1-3; the D is unclear. V was pared by 4 bases and J by 0 bases, with 4 bases between. Germline CDR1 is SGHAT and CDR2 is FQDESV (reference sequence). CDR3 length: 13 residues. The variable domain in full, completed from reference TRBV11-1 and TRBJ1-3, reads EAEVAQSPRYKITEKSQAVAFWCDPISGHATLYWYRQILGQGPELLVQFQDESVVDDSQLPKDRFSAERLKGVDSTLKIQPAELGDSAMYLCASSSVSGNTIYFGEGSWLTVV.

The chain combines TRBV27 with TRBJ1-5; D remains ambiguous. The germline V gene encodes CDR1 MNHEY and CDR2 SMNVEV (reference sequence). V was trimmed by 4 bases and J by 2 bases, leaving 18 bases between them. The length of the CDR3 is 17 residues. In nucleotides, the CDR3 is TGTGCCAGCAGTTCCCCTCGAGAAAAGGGAGGCAATCAGCCCCAGCATTTT. This translates into CASSSPREKGGNQPQHF.

The chain has TRBV7-3 and TRBJ2-3, with 7 bases fitting TRBD2. Trimming at V came to 1 base and at J to 4 bases, leaving 2 bases not matched to a gene. The CDR3 consists of 14 residues. Germline V gene data show CDR1 as SGHTA and CDR2 as FQGTGA. CDR3 region: CASSLNGRSDTQYF. CDR3 sequence (DNA): TGTGCCAGCAGCTTAAACGGGAGGTCAGATACGCAGTATTTT.

This chain uses TRBV6-5 with TRBJ2-5; TRBD2 matches at 10 bases. V dropped 11 bases and J dropped 0; count of bases not matched to a gene: 6. Germline assignment: CDR1 MNHEY and CDR2 SVGAGI. This CDR3 has 14 amino acids. CDR3 amino acids: CACLAGGNQETQYF. As DNA, the CDR3 is TGTGCCTGCTTAGCGGGAGGAAACCAAGAGACCCAGTACTTC.

This chain connects TRBV13 to TRBJ1-1; no reliable D call. The V and J ends lost 2 bases and 6 bases respectively, with 13 bases between them. CDR1 and CDR2 (germline): PRHDT, FYEKMQ (reference sequence). The CDR3 has 14 residues. The CDR3 nucleotides are TGTGCCAGCAGCTTACGAGGGTTTACTTCTGAAGCTTTCTTT. It yields the protein CASSLRGFTSEAFF.

V usage is TRBV14 and J usage is TRBJ2-1; D is undetermined. V lost 0 bases, J lost 12 bases, and 9 bases lay in between. CDR1 is SGHDN and CDR2 is FVKESK in the germline V gene. The CDR3 is 12 amino acids. The DNA for the CDR3 is TGTGCCAGCAGCCAAGACCGGGTGCCGCAGTTCTTC. As protein: CASSQDRVPQFF.